Listed below are T cell receptor beta chains from one sample, sequenced in a study of OX40 agonist ivuxolimab in advanced cancers. The protocol was immunoSEQ multiplex PCR, while the TCRdb copy is restricted to in-frame clones and leaves out a portion. The table has around 2,900 clones, around 78% seen once. Sequencing used CD4+ or CD8+ T cells sorted from blood, obtained in a trial of the OX40 agonist ivuxolimab. All receptors come from an adult with an advanced solid tumor such as melanoma, head and neck, liver or kidney cancer. Each CDR3 is given with its conserved first and last residue. A D gene is named only where the DNA matches it firmly. A row's size may be missing; if present it is once, few, many or a size class.

j_call clone_size d_call v_call cdr3_aa cdr3_nt
TRBJ1-1 few NA TRBV12-5 CASGKYPGTEAFF TGTGCTAGTGGGAAGTACCCGGGCACTGAAGCTTTCTTT
TRBJ2-1 NA NA TRBV7-8 CASSEVPTAGVGEQFF TGTGCCAGCAGCGAAGTTCCGACTGCCGGCGTGGGGGAGCAGTTCTTC
TRBJ2-6 NA TRBD1 TRBV27 CASSFTGGLIFSGANVLTF TGTGCCAGCAGTTTCACAGGGGGCTTAATCTTCTCTGGGGCCAACGTCCTGACTTTC
TRBJ2-7 NA NA TRBV19 CASSTSLGAEQYF TGTGCCAGTAGTACCTCATTGGGGGCCGAGCAGTACTTC
TRBJ2-3 NA NA TRBV27 CASSSDPTYADTQYF TGTGCCAGCAGTTCGGACCCGACATATGCAGATACGCAGTATTTT
TRBJ2-7 NA NA TRBV30 CAWSVPWNSYEQYF TGTGCCTGGAGTGTACCCTGGAACTCCTACGAGCAGTACTTC
TRBJ2-7 NA NA TRBV7-3 CASSLEVGGNEQYF TGTGCCAGCAGCTTGGAGGTAGGGGGGAACGAGCAGTACTTC
TRBJ2-3 NA TRBD2 TRBV27 CASSPGLAEFGDTQYF TGTGCCAGCAGTCCCGGACTAGCGGAATTCGGGGATACGCAGTATTTT
TRBJ2-7 NA TRBD2 TRBV9 CASSGGAGADEQYF TGTGCCAGCAGCGGAGGAGCGGGGGCTGACGAGCAGTACTTC
TRBJ1-2 NA NA TRBV7-9 CASSSLGGANYGYTF TGTGCCAGCAGCTCCCTCGGTGGGGCAAACTATGGCTACACCTTC
TRBJ1-4 NA NA TRBV7-2 CASSLEGELEKLFF TGTGCCAGCAGCTTAGAGGGAGAGTTGGAAAAACTGTTTTTT
TRBJ2-1 few NA TRBV7-6 CASSSEEDREQFF TGTGCCAGCAGCTCGGAGGAAGACCGTGAGCAGTTCTTC
TRBJ1-1 few TRBD1 TRBV30 CAWSVTGSGTEAFF TGTGCCTGGAGTGTGACAGGGTCGGGGACTGAAGCTTTCTTT
TRBJ2-3 NA NA TRBV9 CASSDSPVGLGTDTQYF TGTGCCAGCAGCGATTCCCCTGTTGGCCTAGGCACAGATACGCAGTATTTT
TRBJ2-1 NA NA TRBV4-1 CASSAQISGPYNEQFF TGCGCCAGCAGCGCGCAAATAAGCGGGCCCTACAATGAGCAGTTCTTC
TRBJ1-2 NA NA TRBV9 CASSVGSNYGYTF TGTGCCAGCAGCGTAGGCTCCAACTATGGCTACACCTTC
TRBJ2-1 NA TRBD2 TRBV27 CASSVSGGGDYNEQFF TGTGCCAGCAGTGTGAGCGGGGGAGGGGACTACAATGAGCAGTTCTTC
TRBJ2-1 NA NA TRBV27 CASSSRNSAYNEQFF TGTGCCAGCAGTTCTAGGAATTCAGCCTACAATGAGCAGTTCTTC
TRBJ2-1 NA TRBD2 TRBV5-4 CASSLAGELYNEQFF TGTGCCAGCAGCTTAGCGGGAGAGCTCTACAATGAGCAGTTCTTC
TRBJ1-6 NA NA TRBV7-2 CASSLDRFSPLHF TGTGCCAGCAGCCTAGACAGGTTTTCACCCCTCCACTTT
TRBJ2-3 once TRBD2 TRBV5-1 CASSYRSGRASTVADTQYF TGCGCCAGCAGCTACCGTAGCGGGAGGGCCTCGACCGTCGCAGATACGCAGTATTTT
TRBJ2-5 NA TRBD1 TRBV5-6 CASSSRGFQETQYF TGTGCCAGCAGCTCCAGGGGGTTCCAAGAGACCCAGTACTTC
TRBJ1-6 NA TRBD1 TRBV5-1 CASSLPPGQASSYNSPLHF TGCGCCAGCAGCTTGCCTCCCGGACAGGCGAGCTCCTATAATTCACCCCTCCACTTT
TRBJ1-2 NA NA TRBV18 CASSSDPNYGYTF TGTGCCAGCTCTTCCGATCCTAACTATGGCTACACCTTC
TRBJ2-1 NA NA TRBV27 CASSSGNPSYNEQFF TGTGCCAGCAGTTCGGGCAACCCGTCCTACAATGAGCAGTTCTTC
TRBJ1-5 few NA TRBV28 CASSLVEDSNQPQHF TGTGCCAGCAGTTTAGTGGAGGATAGCAATCAGCCCCAGCATTTT
TRBJ1-1 NA NA TRBV7-3 CASSLAVSAPGTEAFF TGTGCCAGCAGCTTAGCAGTTTCCGCCCCGGGCACTGAAGCTTTCTTT
TRBJ1-2 NA NA TRBV7-9 CASSLIQGIYGYTF TGTGCCAGCAGCCTTATACAGGGAATCTATGGCTACACCTTC
TRBJ2-7 NA TRBD2 TRBV7-6 CASSPLAGNYEQYF TGTGCCAGCAGCCCCTTAGCGGGAAACTACGAGCAGTACTTC
TRBJ1-1 NA NA TRBV7-7 CASSLWQGSEAFF TGTGCCAGCAGCTTATGGCAGGGGTCTGAAGCTTTCTTT
TRBJ2-7 NA NA TRBV28 CASSLGSGPYEQYF TGTGCCAGCAGTTTAGGTAGTGGGCCCTACGAGCAGTACTTC
TRBJ2-1 NA TRBD2 TRBV27 CASSWGLAGNEQFF TGTGCCAGCAGTTGGGGACTAGCGGGCAATGAGCAGTTCTTC
TRBJ2-3 NA NA TRBV7-6 CASSSHRQGTDTQYF TGTGCCAGCAGCTCCCACCGACAGGGCACAGATACGCAGTATTTT
TRBJ2-1 few NA TRBV28 CASSQAGPTYNEQFF TGTGCCAGCAGTCAAGCAGGGCCCACCTACAATGAGCAGTTCTTC
TRBJ2-7 NA TRBD2 TRBV30 CAWRRGTSGRYEQYF TGTGCCTGGAGAAGGGGGACTAGCGGGAGGTACGAGCAGTACTTC
TRBJ2-1 NA TRBD2 TRBV7-9 CASSFQTSGGAEQFF TGTGCCAGCAGCTTCCAGACTAGCGGGGGGGCGGAGCAGTTCTTC
TRBJ2-3 NA NA TRBV5-1 CASSLAQKGGWSDTQYF TGCGCCAGCAGCTTGGCTCAAAAGGGGGGTTGGTCAGATACGCAGTATTTT
TRBJ2-3 NA NA TRBV28 CASSLTGESTDTQYF TGTGCCAGCAGCCTTACGGGGGAGAGCACAGATACGCAGTATTTT
TRBJ2-1 once NA TRBV5-1 CASSLMGGSADEQFF TGCGCCAGCAGCTTGATGGGCGGGTCGGCCGATGAGCAGTTCTTC